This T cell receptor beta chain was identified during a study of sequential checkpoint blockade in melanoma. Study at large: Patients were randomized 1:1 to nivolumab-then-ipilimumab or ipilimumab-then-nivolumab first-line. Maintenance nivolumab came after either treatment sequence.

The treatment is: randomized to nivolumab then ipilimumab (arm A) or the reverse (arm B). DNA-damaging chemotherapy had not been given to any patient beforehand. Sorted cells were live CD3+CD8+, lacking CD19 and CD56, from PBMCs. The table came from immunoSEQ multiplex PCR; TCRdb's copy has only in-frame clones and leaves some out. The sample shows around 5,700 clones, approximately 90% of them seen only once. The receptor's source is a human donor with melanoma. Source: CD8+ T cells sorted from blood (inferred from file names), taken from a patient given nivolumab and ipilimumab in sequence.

DNA of the CDR3: TGTGCCAGCAGTGCGACAGGGGGCCCTGGAAACACCATATATTTT. Translation gives CASSATGGPGNTIYF. J is TRBJ1-3 and V is TRBV28; 10 nucleotides agree with TRBD1. CDR1 MDHEN and CDR2 SYDVKM come from the germline V gene. This CDR3 is built from 15 residues. With V trimmed by 5 bases and J by 2 bases, 3 bases remained unmatched.